The next 29 T cell receptor beta chains were all read from a single sample in a study of regulatory T cells in long-lasting Graves disease. Relying on iRepertoire HTBI primers and Arm-PCR of CDR3 regions, the team built TCR beta libraries. MiXCR, applied by TCRdb to the multiplex PCR reads, yields one record per CDR3 protein. The profile shows roughly 250,000 distinct CDR3 sequences, 15% to 20% of them singletons. Noted time point: newly diagnosed GD, antithyroid drugs for less than 3 months. Scientists built the TCR library using RNA that was extracted from PBMCs. This sample also appeared in a second study, on T cells in Graves' hyperthyroidism and ophthalmopathy.

The sample in question was peripheral blood mononuclear cells (PBMCs), obtained at new diagnosis, from a patient treated with antithyroid drugs. Receptors were obtained from a woman under 40 with Graves disease.

This clonotype has a count of ten or more. V is TRBV20-1 and J is TRBJ2-5; 8 positions match TRBD1. Trimming took 6 bases from V and 3 from J; bases not matched to a gene: 3. The CDR3 sequence is 12 residues long. Germline CDR1 and CDR2: DFQATT and SNEGSKA (reference sequence). The CDR3 loop is CSATGEEETQYF. The DNA of the CDR3 is TGCAGTGCGACAGGGGAAGAAGAGACCCAGTACTTC.

The table lists this clonotype with many counts. The chain recombines TRBV12-3 or TRBV12-4 with TRBJ1-2; D gene uncertain. V was pared by 6 bases and J by 2 bases, with 7 bases between. The CDR3 has 12 amino acids. In DNA form, the CDR3 reads TGTGCCAGCAGGGGGTGGAACTATGGCTACACCTTC. It specifies CASRGWNYGYTF.

The table lists this clonotype with a few counts. This may stem from a read error, because a much larger clone lies one nucleotide away. The CDR3 sequence: CASSSPGELFF. The DNA for the CDR3 is TGTGCCAGCAGTTCCCCCGGGGAGCTGTTTTTT. The chain joins TRBV12-3 or TRBV12-4 to TRBJ2-2; D unresolved. Trimming pared 4 bases from V and 6 bases from J, leaving 3 bases between. The CDR3 runs to 11 residues.

The table lists this clonotype with many counts. The chain employs TRBV29-1 and TRBJ2-2; D uncertain. This CDR3 spans 13 amino acids. V lost 4 bases, J lost 5 bases, and 11 bases lay in between. The germline V gene has CDR1 SQVTM and CDR2 ANQGSEA. CDR3 loop: CSVVNSATGELFF. In nucleotides, the CDR3 is TGCAGCGTTGTTAACAGCGCGACCGGGGAGCTGTTTTTT.

The chain recombines TRBV2 with TRBJ2-7; D remains unclear. Trimming removed 6 bases at V and 3 bases at J, with 21 bases between. Germline V gene data show CDR1 as SNHLY and CDR2 as FYNNEI. The CDR3 runs 16 residues. The CDR3 here is CASSQENLFGVYEQYF. In nucleotides, the CDR3 is TGTGCCAGCAGCCAAGAAAACCTCTTCGGCGTCTACGAGCAGTACTTC.

This clonotype appeared many times. The chain has TRBV12-5 and TRBJ2-1; 8 bases agree with TRBD1. Germline CDR1 is LGHNT and CDR2 is FRNRAP. The CDR3 is made up of 12 amino acids. The ends lost 5 bases at V and 15 bases at J; junction bases unmatched: 9. The CDR3 DNA reads TGTGCTAGTGGTGATCGGGGACAGGATTTGTTCTTC. Its translation is CASGDRGQDLFF.

This clonotype was recorded many times. This sequence joins TRBV5-5 and TRBJ1-1, with 7 bases fitting TRBD1. V trimming: 4 bases; J trimming: 1 base; junction bases outside the gene matches: 7. This CDR3 is 15 amino acids long. In germline, CDR1 is SGHKS, CDR2 YYEKEE (reference sequence). The chain's CDR3 is CASSPRQGWNTEAFF. CDR3 DNA: TGTGCCAGCAGCCCCCGACAGGGTTGGAACACTGAAGCTTTCTTT.

This clonotype was seen many times. The V call is TRBV7-3, the J call TRBJ1-1; TRBD1 agrees at 9 bases. V gave up 5 bases and J gave up 8 bases; unmatched junction bases: 12. The CDR3 covers 15 residues. Germline-derived CDR1 and CDR2 are SGHTA and FQGTGA. The DNA for the CDR3 is TGTGCCAGCAGCCCTAATCTACAGGGGGCCCTGGAAGCTTTCTTT. Encoded protein: CASSPNLQGALEAFF.

This clonotype showed up many times. The chain links TRBV7-8 to TRBJ2-3; a weak D match, TRBD2 (7 bases). Deletions cut 3 bases from V and 2 bases from J, with 9 bases between. CDR1 is SGHVS, CDR2 FQNEAQ, per germline. This CDR3 is 14 amino acids long. CDR3 region: CASSFGGHTDTQYF. The CDR3 bases are TGTGCCAGCAGCTTCGGGGGGCACACAGATACGCAGTATTTT.

This clonotype has only a few counts. This sequence is one base from a far larger clone and is likely a read error. The V gene is TRBV7-2, the J gene TRBJ2-5, with D perhaps TRBD2 (6 bases). V lost 0 bases and J 2 bases, leaving 10 bases between the germline ends. The CDR3 length is 15 residues. Germline values: CDR1 SGHTA, CDR2 FQGNSA. DNA for the CDR3: TGTGCCAGCAGCTTAGCTAACGGGGGACAAGAGACCCAGTACTTC. Protein: CASSLANGGQETQYF.

This clonotype was observed at least ten times. CDR3 loop: CASRPTPDRGYEQYF. Written as DNA, the CDR3 is TGTGCCAGCAGACCGACACCCGACAGGGGGTACGAGCAGTACTTC. The rearrangement links TRBV6-1 to TRBJ2-7; 9 bases agree with TRBD1. The junction had 10 bases not matched to a gene; V was cut back by 6 bases and J by 4 bases. The CDR3 covers 15 residues. The V gene's germline CDR1 is MNHNS and CDR2 SASEGT.

This chain connects TRBV20-1 to TRBJ1-2; weak D call: TRBD1 (5 bases). Germline lookup yields CDR1 DFQATT and CDR2 SNEGSKA (reference sequence). The ends were cut back, 6 bases at V and 4 bases at J, with 15 bases in the middle. The CDR3 loop spans 13 amino acids. The CDR3 loop is CSASGGGSYGYTF. The CDR3 nucleotides read TGCAGTGCGTCCGGCGGGGGAAGCTATGGCTACACCTTC.

This clonotype was detected a few times. The V call is TRBV6-5, the J call TRBJ2-2, with a possible D match to TRBD2 (5 bases). CDR3 size: 15 residues. V lost 3 bases to trimming and J lost 2 bases, with 10 bases between them. Germline V CDR1 and CDR2: MNHEY, SVGAGI. The CDR3 DNA reads as TGTGCCAGCAGTTATGAGGGTTTTAACACCGGGGAGCTGTTTTTT. Its translation: CASSYEGFNTGELFF.

This clonotype showed up many times. The J gene is TRBJ2-2, the V gene TRBV28; 7 bases agree with TRBD2. The CDR3 runs to 14 residues. CDR1 and CDR2 from the germline V gene are MDHEN and SYDVKM. V was clipped by 6 bases and J by 1 base; unmatched bases: 2. This CDR3 reads CASRGGWNTGELFF. DNA for the CDR3: TGTGCCAGCAGGGGAGGGTGGAACACCGGGGAGCTGTTTTTT.

This clonotype was seen at least ten times. CDR3 loop: CASSRLAGVSGELFF. Written as DNA, the CDR3 is TGTGCCAGCAGTAGACTAGCGGGGGTTTCCGGGGAGCTGTTTTTT. This chain uses TRBV6-1 with TRBJ2-2; 12 bases agree with TRBD2. The CDR3 is 15 residues long. J gave up 6 bases and V 5 bases, and 4 bases lay outside the gene matches. Germline CDR1 and CDR2: MNHNS and SASEGT.

This clonotype came up a few times. The chain employs TRBV27 and TRBJ2-2, with 10 positions matching TRBD1. Looked up from germline, CDR1 is MNHEY and CDR2 is SMNVEV (reference sequence). The CDR3 consists of 14 residues. V lost 6 bases to trimming and J lost 6 bases; unmatched junction nucleotides: 4. Here the CDR3 reads CASRGQGGAGELFF. CDR3 DNA: TGTGCCAGCAGAGGACAGGGGGGTGCCGGGGAGCTGTTTTTT.

DNA of the CDR3: TGTGCCAGCAGCCCGTATGGGGGAAGCTATGGCTACACCTTC. Protein product: CASSPYGGSYGYTF. V usage is TRBV9 and J usage is TRBJ1-2; the D gene is possibly TRBD1 (5 bases). V lost 4 bases to trimming and J lost 4 bases, with 14 bases between them. This CDR3 is 14 amino acids long. Per the germline V gene, CDR1 is SGDLS and CDR2 is YYNGEE.

Ten or more counts support this clonotype. The rearrangement links TRBV20-1 to TRBJ1-1; D unresolved. The V end lost 5 bases, the J end lost 3 bases, and 19 bases lay between the germline ends. The CDR3 contains 15 residues. The germline V gene has CDR1 DFQATT and CDR2 SNEGSKA (reference sequence). The CDR3 region is CSALPDSGLYTEAFF. For the CDR3, the DNA is TGCAGTGCTTTACCCGACTCAGGATTGTACACTGAAGCTTTCTTT.

This clonotype has at least ten counts. The gene calls are TRBV7-2 and TRBJ1-6, with D unclear. This CDR3 spans 14 amino acids. Germline V lookup: CDR1 SGHTA, CDR2 FQGNSA. Trimming took off 3 bases at V and 4 bases at J, with 7 bases between the two ends. CDR3 residues: CASSFGPYNSPLHF. The CDR3 DNA is TGTGCCAGCAGCTTTGGACCGTATAATTCACCCCTCCACTTT.

The CDR3 sequence is CASSHPTSGGYEQYF. CDR3 coding DNA: TGTGCCAGCAGCCACCCGACATCTGGGGGATACGAGCAGTACTTC. This sequence joins TRBV4-2 and TRBJ2-7; perhaps D is TRBD1 or TRBD2 (5 bases each). The germline gives CDR1 LGHNA, CDR2 YNFKEQ. The length of the CDR3 is 15 residues. Trimming shortened V by 3 bases and J by 4 bases, and 16 bases separated the two germline ends.

The sample holds a few counts of this clonotype. The V gene is TRBV7-3, the J gene TRBJ2-2; the D gene is possibly TRBD2 (7 bases). In germline, CDR1 is SGHTA, CDR2 FQGTGA. With 2 bases removed from V and 0 bases from J, the gap between germline ends came to 13 bases. The CDR3 covers 17 residues. The CDR3 region has the DNA TGTGCCAGCAGCTTAGGGGAGGGGACATCGAACACCGGGGAGCTGTTTTTT. This translates into CASSLGEGTSNTGELFF.

The chain joins TRBV7-3 to TRBJ2-7; perhaps TRBD1 as D (5 bases). CDR1 is SGHTA and CDR2 is FQGTGA in the germline V gene. The V end lost 2 bases, the J end lost 6 bases, and 17 bases lay between the germline ends. The CDR3 loop spans 15 amino acids. CDR3 sequence: CASSLGAAGNLEQYF. The CDR3 bases are TGTGCCAGCAGCTTAGGGGCAGCTGGCAACCTCGAGCAGTACTTC. The full variable domain, completed using reference TRBV7-3 and TRBJ2-7, is GAGVSQTPSNKVTEKGKYVELRCDPISGHTALYWYRQSLGQGPEFLIYFQGTGAADDSGLPNDRFFAVRPEGSVSTLKIQRTERGDSAVYLCASSLGAAGNLEQYFGPGTRLTVT.

This clonotype came up many times. The J gene is TRBJ1-3, the V gene TRBV11-2, with no clear D. The germline V gene encodes CDR1 SGHAT and CDR2 FQNNGV. Deletions cut 0 bases from V and 7 bases from J, with 7 bases between. The CDR3 has 13 amino acids. CDR3 DNA: TGTGCCAGCAGCTTAGAGGCGGGTAACACCATATATTTT. This encodes CASSLEAGNTIYF.

The rearrangement links TRBV15 to TRBJ2-5, with a weak D call TRBD2 (5 bases). The CDR3 totals 15 residues. V lost 0 bases, J lost 5 bases, and 13 bases lay in between. Germline assignment: CDR1 LNHNV and CDR2 YYDKDF (reference sequence). CDR3 sequence reads: CATSRDPSRTETQYF. CDR3 in DNA: TGTGCCACCAGCAGAGATCCTAGCAGGACGGAGACCCAGTACTTC.

This clonotype was seen at least ten times. This chain links TRBV5-1 with TRBJ2-3; 8 bases map to TRBD2. The CDR3 extends over 14 amino acids. V was clipped by 5 bases and J by 4 bases; unmatched bases: 6. Germline V gives CDR1 SGHRS, CDR2 YFSETQ. CDR3 amino acids: CASRDSGEADTQYF. CDR3 in DNA: TGCGCCAGCAGAGATAGCGGGGAAGCAGATACGCAGTATTTT.

The chain uses TRBV11-2 and TRBJ2-1; 7 nucleotides match TRBD2. The CDR3 runs to 14 residues. Unmatched junction bases numbered 10, after V lost 5 bases and J lost 9 bases. Germline V gene lookup returns CDR1 SGHAT and CDR2 FQNNGV. The CDR3 reads CASSKDSGYFEQFF. CDR3 nucleotides: TGTGCCAGCAGCAAAGATAGCGGGTATTTTGAGCAGTTCTTC.

This clonotype has a handful of counts. This sequence joins TRBV4-1 and TRBJ2-6; D tentatively reads TRBD1 or TRBD2 (5 bases each). The ends were cut back, 4 bases at V and 4 bases at J, with 14 bases in the middle. This CDR3 spans 16 amino acids. CDR1 and CDR2 from the germline V gene are MGHRA and YSYEKL. CDR3 nucleotides: TGCGCCAGCAGCCTGAGGGGCGCGGCCGGGGCCAACGTCCTGACTTTC. Its translation: CASSLRGAAGANVLTF.

In this sample, this clonotype turned up many times. The rearrangement uses TRBV18 and TRBJ1-6, with TRBD1 matching over 8 bases. Germline V gives CDR1 KGHSH, CDR2 LQKENI. CDR3 length equals 14 residues. V lost 6 bases and J lost 9; bases outside the gene matches: 7. CDR3 loop: CASSPGGSGSPLHF. CDR3 bases: TGTGCCAGCTCTCCAGGGGGCTCGGGTTCACCCCTCCACTTT.

This clonotype was found many times. In nucleotides, the CDR3 is TGTGCCAGCAGTTGGACCCCCCGCACAGATACGCAGTATTTT. Its protein is CASSWTPRTDTQYF. The V and J genes are TRBV27 and TRBJ2-3; D gene ambiguous. CDR3 length: 14 residues. Germline V gene data show CDR1 as MNHEY and CDR2 as SMNVEV (reference sequence). The germline V and J ends were trimmed by 4 bases and 1 base, with 9 bases remaining between them.